This T cell receptor beta chain was captured by sequencing in a study of blood T cell repertoires in COVID-19. Study context: Italy, Spain and the United States were the sources of the convalescent and acute COVID-19 samples. Sources were T cells, B-cell-depleted T cells, or PBMCs; the material itself was cDNA or gDNA.

V lost 0 bases to trimming and J lost 8 bases, with 15 bases between them. This CDR3 contains 14 residues. Germline V lookup: CDR1 SGDLS, CDR2 YYNGEE. Produced via immunoSEQ multiplex PCR; TCRdb's table is partial and in-frame only. This sample yields some 220,000 clones, of which around 89% are seen a single time; roughly 2.5% belongs to the top ten. Sequences were obtained from PBMCs or T cells enriched from blood (not recorded which). This clonotype was obtained from a woman between 25 and 40 years old who had recovered from COVID-19. The chain has TRBV9 and TRBJ2-7, with a tentative D call TRBD1 (7 bases). The CDR3 DNA reads as TGTGCCAGCAGCGTAGATCCAGGGGGGCTTCAGCAGTACTTC. Its protein is CASSVDPGGLQQYF.